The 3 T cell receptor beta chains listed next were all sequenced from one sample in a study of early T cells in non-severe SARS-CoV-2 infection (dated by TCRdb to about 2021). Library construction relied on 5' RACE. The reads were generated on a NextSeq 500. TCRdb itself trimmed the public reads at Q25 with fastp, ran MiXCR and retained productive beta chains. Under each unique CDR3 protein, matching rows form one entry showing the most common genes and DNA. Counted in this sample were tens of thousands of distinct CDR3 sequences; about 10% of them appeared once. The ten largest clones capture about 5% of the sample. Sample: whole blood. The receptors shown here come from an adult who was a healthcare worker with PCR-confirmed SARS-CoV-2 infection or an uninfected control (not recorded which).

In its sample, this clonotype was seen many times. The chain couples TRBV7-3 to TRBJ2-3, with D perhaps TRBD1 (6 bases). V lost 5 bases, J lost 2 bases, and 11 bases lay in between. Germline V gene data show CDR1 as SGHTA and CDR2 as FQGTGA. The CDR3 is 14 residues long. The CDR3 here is CASSPGTFTDTQYF. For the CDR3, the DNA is TGTGCCAGCAGCCCCGGGACATTCACAGATACGCAGTATTTT. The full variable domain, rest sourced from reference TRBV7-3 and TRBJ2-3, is GAGVSQTPSNKVTEKGKYVELRCDPISGHTALYWYRQSLGQGPEFLIYFQGTGAADDSGLPNDRFFAVRPEGSVSTLKIQRTERGDSAVYLCASSPGTFTDTQYFGPGTRLTVL.

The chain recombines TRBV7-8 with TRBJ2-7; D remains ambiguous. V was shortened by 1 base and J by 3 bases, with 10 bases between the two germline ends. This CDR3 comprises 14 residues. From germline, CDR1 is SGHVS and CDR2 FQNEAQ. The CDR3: CASSLVPSLYEQYF. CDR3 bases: TGTGCCAGCAGCTTAGTCCCAAGTCTCTACGAGCAGTACTTC.

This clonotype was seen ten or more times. As DNA, the CDR3 is TGTGCCAGCAGCTTAAGACTAGCGGCGCACAATGAGCAGTTCTTC. Residues: CASSLRLAAHNEQFF. The chain combines TRBV7-6 with TRBJ2-1, with 9 positions matching TRBD2. This CDR3 comprises 15 residues. V lost 2 bases to trimming and J lost 5 bases; unmatched junction nucleotides: 4. Germline V lookup: CDR1 SGHVS, CDR2 FNYEAQ.